The text below deals with one TCR beta chain. The data stem from a study of cytomegalovirus exposure and HLA in healthy donors. Trimming cost V 1 base and J 6 bases; bases outside gene matches: 11. Germline lookup yields CDR1 MGHRA and CDR2 YSYEKL. This CDR3 is 17 amino acids long. Assay: immunoSEQ multiplex PCR; the TCRdb copy retains only in-frame clones and omits some. Of 200,000 to 300,000 clones listed, 90% are singletons. The chain uses TRBV4-1 and TRBJ2-1, with 8 bases that match TRBD2. Source material: PBMCs. The TCR comes from a woman in her twenties or thirties in good health and CMV-seronegative. Written as DNA, the CDR3 is TGCGCCAGCAGCCAAGCCTGGCGGGAGGTGACCCTCAATGAGCAGTTCTTC. It specifies CASSQAWREVTLNEQFF.